This TCR beta chain was recovered during a study of cytomegalovirus exposure and HLA in healthy donors. This clone was seen more than once but under ten times. Its antigen is as yet unknown. With V trimmed by 2 bases and J by 6 bases, 6 bases remained unmatched. The CDR3 runs to 15 residues. The germline gives CDR1 MNHNY, CDR2 SVGAGI (reference sequence). Study outcomes and limitations: An analysis was carried out at a later point. It showed that HLA-associated TCR beta chains were more clonally expanded than equally common non-associated chains. Reportedly, a later analysis found an Asian-associated ancestry cluster had fewer N-insertions than the approximately 670-donor mean.

Primers: 60 Vbeta forward and 13 Jbeta reverse. Data came from immunoSEQ multiplex PCR; TCRdb stores just in-frame clones and leaves some out. The sample carries tens of thousands of clones, about 70% recorded once. The clonotype was recovered from a man aged 40-55 years in good health and CMV-seropositive. The genes are TRBV6-6 and TRBJ1-1; 10 nucleotides align to TRBD1. Material: PBMCs. CDR3 sequence reads: CASSYPGQGQSEAFF. In DNA, the CDR3 is TGTGCCAGCAGTTACCCGGGACAGGGGCAGTCTGAAGCTTTCTTT.